This TCR beta chain came from a study of blood T cell repertoires in COVID-19. Here immunoSEQ multiplex PCR was the method, and the copy in TCRdb shows in-frame clones only, minus some. The top ten hold less than 9% of the sample, which has roughly 75,000 clones, about 93% seen once. The V and J ends lost 1 base and 8 bases, in that order; junction bases with no gene match: 6. This CDR3 region has 15 residues. Germline assignment: CDR1 SGHDT and CDR2 YYEEEE. The chain links TRBV5-6 to TRBJ2-1, with 10 bases identical to TRBD1. The sequencing input was peripheral blood. The sequence came from a human donor in a cohort sampled during active COVID-19. The CDR3 region is CASSLSGQGDDEQFF. In DNA form, the CDR3 reads TGTGCCAGCAGCTTGAGCGGACAGGGGGATGATGAGCAGTTCTTC.